These T cell receptor beta chains were read from a single sample in a study of blood T cell repertoires in COVID-19. Generated by immunoSEQ multiplex PCR, the TCRdb table keeps only in-frame clones and is missing some. In the table there are 40,000 to 55,000 clones, about 90% of which are singletons. The source material was peripheral blood. These receptors originate from a human donor in a cohort sampled during active COVID-19. CDR3s include the opening cysteine and the closing phenylalanine or tryptophan. Each record gives: clone size, V gene, D gene, J gene, CDR3 DNA, CDR3 protein. D genes are given only for firm matches. Rows may omit the clone size; those that give it use once, few, many or a size class.

>.|TRBV2|TRBD1|TRBJ1-1
TGTGCCAGCAGTGAGACAGGGGTCACTGAAGCTTTCTTT
CASSETGVTEAFF
>.|TRBV5-1|.|TRBJ1-4
TGCGCCAGCAGCCTAGGGGCCGCCACGACTGAAAAACTGTTTTTT
CASSLGAATTEKLFF
>.|TRBV19|.|TRBJ2-2
TGTGCCAGTAGAGGGGGTACCGGGGAGCTGTTTTTT
CASRGGTGELFF
>few|TRBV11-3|.|TRBJ2-1
TGTGCCAGCAGCTTAGATCTCAATGAGCAGTTCTTC
CASSLDLNEQFF
>once|TRBV6-2/TRBV6-3|TRBD1|TRBJ1-2
TGTGCCAGCAGTTACGGACAGGGAGGCTATGGCTACACCTTC
CASSYGQGGYGYTF
>.|TRBV9|TRBD2|TRBJ2-1
TGTGCCAGCAGCGTAGGCGGCGGGGTAGCGGGGGGGCGCGAGCAGTTCTTC
CASSVGGGVAGGREQFF
>.|TRBV4-1|.|TRBJ1-6
TGCGCCAGCAGCCAAGATCTGCGTTCACCCCTCCACTTT
CASSQDLRSPLHF
>.|TRBV13|.|TRBJ2-7
TGTGCCAGCAGCTTAGGGACAGAATACGAGCAGTACTTC
CASSLGTEYEQYF
>.|TRBV10-3|.|TRBJ2-2
TGTGCCATCAGCGAGACCTGGACAGTCGGGCACACCGGGGAGCTGTTTTTT
CAISETWTVGHTGELFF
>.|TRBV7-9|TRBD1|TRBJ2-7
TGTGCCAGCAGCTTAGCGACAGGGAAGAACGAGCAGTACTTC
CASSLATGKNEQYF
>.|TRBV7-9|TRBD2|TRBJ2-1
TGTGCCAGCAGCGACTCCGGGACTACTGAGCAGTTCTTC
CASSDSGTTEQFF
>.|TRBV30|TRBD1|TRBJ1-5
TGTGCCTGGATTGGACAGGGAGTAAATCAGCCCCAGCATTTT
CAWIGQGVNQPQHF
>once|TRBV19|.|TRBJ2-6
TGTGCCAGTAGTTCTGGGCACGGGGCCAACGTCCTGACTTTC
CASSSGHGANVLTF
>.|TRBV6-2/TRBV6-3|TRBD2|TRBJ2-1
TGTGCCAGCAGTTACGACGGACTAGCGGGGGGCCACCCCGGGGTCAATGAGCAGTTCTTC
CASSYDGLAGGHPGVNEQFF
>.|TRBV6-1|.|TRBJ2-5
TGTGCCAGCAGTGAAAGCGGGTTGAGGGAGACCCAGTACTTC
CASSESGLRETQYF
>once|TRBV7-3|TRBD1|TRBJ2-1
TGTGCCAGCAGCTTAACGTTGACAGGGAGCAATGAGCAGTTCTTC
CASSLTLTGSNEQFF
>.|TRBV6-5|TRBD1|TRBJ2-3
TGTGCCAGCAGTAATACAGGGGCCAACACAGATACGCAGTATTTT
CASSNTGANTDTQYF